The subject of this entry is one T cell receptor beta chain. Germline lookup yields CDR1 MNHEY and CDR2 SVGAGI. The CDR3 covers 12 residues. V was shortened by 7 bases and J by 4 bases, with 10 bases between the two germline ends. This sample was taken from a study of T cells after yellow fever vaccination. TCRdb re-called the 5' RACE reads with MiXCR, one entry per CDR3 protein. The sample yields fewer than 650,000 distinct CDR3 sequences, 21% seen once. The sequence came from a man aged 18 to 30 who received the YFV17D yellow fever vaccine. The rearrangement uses TRBV6-5 and TRBJ2-5; no reliable D call. Material: PBMCs, obtained less than 25 days after the first yellow fever vaccination. CDR3 coding DNA: TGTGCCAGCACAAAACCCCCAGAGACCCAGTACTTC. It encodes CASTKPPETQYF.